The 4 T cell receptor beta chains below all came from one sample that was sequenced in a study of regulatory T cells in long-lasting Graves disease. Assembly of TCR beta libraries relied on iRepertoire HTBI primers together with Arm-PCR of CDR3 regions. TCRdb fed the multiplex PCR reads into MiXCR, producing one record per CDR3 protein. The sample has 350,000 to 450,000 distinct CDR3 sequences; approximately 15% are singletons. Time point described: newly diagnosed GD, antithyroid drugs for less than 3 months. The authors made the TCR library using RNA they extracted from PBMCs. This sample was shared with a second study, whose subject was T cells in Graves' hyperthyroidism and ophthalmopathy.

Specimen: peripheral blood mononuclear cells (PBMCs), collected at new diagnosis, from a patient treated with antithyroid drugs. The receptors were gathered from a woman aged 30 to 39 with Graves disease.

This clonotype was counted at least ten times. This rearrangement joins TRBV10-1 to TRBJ1-1; TRBD1 is a possible D gene (6 bases). The CDR3 is 20 amino acids. V was pared by 1 base and J by 0 bases, with 24 bases between. The germline V gene encodes CDR1 WNHNN and CDR2 SYGVQD (reference sequence). CDR3 in DNA: TGCGCCAGCAGTGAGTGGGGCAGTTCAACCCAGGGGAATATGAACACTGAAGCTTTCTTT. Residues: CASSEWGSSTQGNMNTEAFF.

This clonotype was counted at least ten times. The CDR3 loop is CASSPAKGTGFDEQFF. The CDR3 DNA sequence: TGTGCCAGCAGCCCCGCGAAGGGGACAGGGTTCGATGAGCAGTTCTTC. The gene calls are TRBV7-3 and TRBJ2-1, with 9 bases matching TRBD1. J was trimmed by 8 bases and V by 5 bases; bases with no gene match: 13. The germline V gene encodes CDR1 SGHTA and CDR2 FQGTGA. This CDR3 is 16 amino acids long.

This chain joins TRBV28 and TRBJ2-1; 8 bases agree with TRBD2. The CDR3 is made up of 14 amino acids. V was clipped by 6 bases and J by 3 bases; unmatched bases: 4. From germline, CDR1 is MDHEN and CDR2 SYDVKM. The CDR3: CASRPGLDYNEQFF. As DNA, the CDR3 is TGTGCCAGCAGACCGGGACTAGACTACAATGAGCAGTTCTTC.

This clonotype came up many times. The J gene is TRBJ2-7, the V gene TRBV27; TRBD1 agrees at 7 bases. Germline trimming cut 4 bases from V and 6 bases from J; bases unmatched to any gene: 6. From germline, CDR1 is MNHEY and CDR2 SMNVEV (reference sequence). The length of the CDR3 is 13 residues. The CDR3 DNA is TGTGCCAGCAGTTATACGACAGGGCTCGAGCAGTACTTC. Translating gives CASSYTTGLEQYF.